The rows below give T cell receptor beta chains drawn from one sample of a study of PD-1 blockade in classical Hodgkin lymphoma. The assay was immunoSEQ multiplex PCR, and TCRdb's table has in-frame clones only and misses some. This table has some 84,000 clones, around 90% appearing once. The material was peripheral blood mononuclear cells (PBMCs), obtained at baseline. The source of these receptors is a human donor with classical Hodgkin lymphoma. CDR3s include the opening cysteine and the closing phenylalanine or tryptophan. A D gene is named only where the DNA matches it firmly.

cdr3_nt cdr3_aa d_call j_call v_call
TGTGCCAGCAGCCCCGGACCGGGGGAGACCCAGTACTTC CASSPGPGETQYF NA TRBJ2-5 TRBV11-3
TGTGCCAGCAGTGAAAATCCTAATCAGCCCCAGCATTTT CASSENPNQPQHF NA TRBJ1-5 TRBV6-1
TGTGCCAGCAGGGAAGGACTAGCGGGAGGGGAAAATACGCAGTATTTT CASREGLAGGENTQYF TRBD2 TRBJ2-3 TRBV28
TGTGCCAGTACCGAGACAGGGGAAGTCTATGGCTACACCTTC CASTETGEVYGYTF TRBD1 TRBJ1-2 TRBV19
TGTGCCAGCAGCTCCAGGTCAGCCGGGGAGCTGTTTTTT CASSSRSAGELFF NA TRBJ2-2 TRBV7-6
TGTGCCAGCAGCCTTTACGACAGATTCGGCGAGCAGTACTTC CASSLYDRFGEQYF NA TRBJ2-7 TRBV14
TGTGCCAGTGGCTCCTACGAGCAGTACTTC CASGSYEQYF NA TRBJ2-7 TRBV6-1
TGTGCCAGCAGAGGGACTAGCGGAAACAATGAGCAGTTCTTC CASRGTSGNNEQFF TRBD2 TRBJ2-1 TRBV6-6
TGTGCCAGCAGCCAAGGGGGGGAGCTGTTTTTT CASSQGGELFF NA TRBJ2-2 TRBV6-1
TGCGCCAGCAGTGAGTCTTTCGGGGGAACCTACGAGCAGTACTTC CASSESFGGTYEQYF NA TRBJ2-7 TRBV10-1
TGTGCCAGCAGCTTAGCCACAAACACTGAAGCTTTCTTT CASSLATNTEAFF NA TRBJ1-1 TRBV11-2